By sample fraction, the clone carrying this TCR beta chain is medium-sized. J was trimmed by 3 bases and V by 4 bases; bases with no gene match: 9. In germline, CDR1 is MDHEN, CDR2 SYDVKM. This CDR3 has 16 amino acids. This record belongs to a study of T cells after yellow fever vaccination. TCRdb reanalysed the 5' RACE reads using MiXCR and keeps one entry per CDR3 protein. The table includes roughly 9,300 distinct CDR3 sequences, under 5.5% detected once. The chain combines TRBV28 with TRBJ2-3; 8 nucleotides align to TRBD2. This TCR was sampled from a man aged 18 to 29 who received the YFV17D yellow fever vaccine. Sample: PBMCs, either bulk or a sorted T-cell subset (CD4+, CD8+, memory, or dextramer-sorted; not recorded which), taken more than 14 days after the first yellow fever vaccination. CDR3 nucleotides: TGTGCCAGCAGTTCGATGGCGGGGGGAATGACAGATACGCAGTATTTT. It translates to CASSSMAGGMTDTQYF.